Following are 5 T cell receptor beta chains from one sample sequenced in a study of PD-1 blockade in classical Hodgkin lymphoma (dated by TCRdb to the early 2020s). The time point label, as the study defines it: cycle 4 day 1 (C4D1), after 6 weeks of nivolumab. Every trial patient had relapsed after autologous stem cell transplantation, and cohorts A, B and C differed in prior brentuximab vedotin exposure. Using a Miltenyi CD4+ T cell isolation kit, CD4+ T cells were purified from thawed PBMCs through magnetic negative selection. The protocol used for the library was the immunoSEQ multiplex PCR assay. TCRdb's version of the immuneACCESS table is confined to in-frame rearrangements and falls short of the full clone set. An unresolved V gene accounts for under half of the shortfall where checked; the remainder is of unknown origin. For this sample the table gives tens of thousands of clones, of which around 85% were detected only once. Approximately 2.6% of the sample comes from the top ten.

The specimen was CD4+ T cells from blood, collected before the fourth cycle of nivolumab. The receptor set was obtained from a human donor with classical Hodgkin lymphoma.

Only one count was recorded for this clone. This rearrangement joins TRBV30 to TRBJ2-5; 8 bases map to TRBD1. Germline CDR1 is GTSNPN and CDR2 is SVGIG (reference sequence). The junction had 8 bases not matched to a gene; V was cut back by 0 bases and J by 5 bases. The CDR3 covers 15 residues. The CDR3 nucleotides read TGTGCCTGGAGTGTTGATAACAGGGGGTGGGAGACCCAGTACTTC. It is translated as CAWSVDNRGWETQYF.

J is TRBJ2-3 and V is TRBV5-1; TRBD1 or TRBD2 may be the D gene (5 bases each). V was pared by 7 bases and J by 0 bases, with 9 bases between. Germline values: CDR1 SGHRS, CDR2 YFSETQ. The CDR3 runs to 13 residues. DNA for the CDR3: TGCGCCAGCGGGGACCAGAGCACAGATACGCAGTATTTT. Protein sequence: CASGDQSTDTQYF.

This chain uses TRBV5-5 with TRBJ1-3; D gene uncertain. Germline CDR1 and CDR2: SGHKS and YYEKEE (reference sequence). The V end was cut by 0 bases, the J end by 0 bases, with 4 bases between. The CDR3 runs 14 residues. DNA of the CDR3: TGTGCCAGCAGCTTGGGCCGCTCTGGAAACACCATATATTTT. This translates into CASSLGRSGNTIYF.

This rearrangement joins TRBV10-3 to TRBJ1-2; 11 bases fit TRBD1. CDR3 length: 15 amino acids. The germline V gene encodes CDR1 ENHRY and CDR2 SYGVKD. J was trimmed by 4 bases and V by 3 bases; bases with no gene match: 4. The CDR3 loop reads CAISDSGQGAYGYTF. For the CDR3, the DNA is TGTGCCATCAGTGACTCCGGACAGGGGGCCTATGGCTACACCTTC.

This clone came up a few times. CDR3 DNA sequence: TGTGCCAGTAGTATTCAACACACTGAAGCTTTCTTT. Its protein is CASSIQHTEAFF. V is TRBV19 and J is TRBJ1-1; the D is unclear. The germline V gene encodes CDR1 LNHDA and CDR2 SQIVND (reference sequence). Trimming shortened V by 3 bases and J by 3 bases, and 5 bases separated the two germline ends. The CDR3 runs to 12 residues.